The 25 T cell receptor beta chains below come from one sample, sequenced in a study of CD8+CD57+ T cells in acquired aplastic anemia. The TCR beta profiling, which covered VDJ combination and CDR3 sequence, was carried out using genomic DNA as the template. TCRdb re-called the reads with MiXCR, one entry per CDR3 protein. This repertoire shows 100,000 to 150,000 distinct CDR3 sequences, 48% found once; its top ten account for roughly 2.6%. The sample consisted of sorted CD4+, CD8+, or CD8+CD57+ T cells (not recorded which) from PBMCs. The receptors were gathered from a human donor in good health, serving as a control.

This clonotype was seen many times. The chain carries TRBV11-2 and TRBJ1-4; D is perhaps TRBD1 (6 bases). V shed 4 bases and J shed 3 bases, with 24 bases lying between them. The CDR3 sequence is 19 residues long. Germline CDR1 and CDR2: SGHAT and FQNNGV. This chain's CDR3 is CASSSSRGFTYWANEKLFF. DNA for the CDR3: TGTGCCAGCAGCTCCTCGAGGGGGTTTACGTATTGGGCTAATGAAAAACTGTTTTTT.

This chain uses TRBV20-1 with TRBJ2-1, with D perhaps TRBD2 (5 bases). Germline V gene lookup returns CDR1 DFQATT and CDR2 SNEGSKA (reference sequence). This CDR3 has 14 amino acids. V was shortened by 0 bases and J by 7 bases, with 13 bases between the two germline ends. The chain's CDR3 is CSARDRASPNEQFF. DNA of the CDR3: TGCAGTGCTAGAGATCGGGCTAGCCCAAATGAGCAGTTCTTC.

As for this clonotype: A junction boundary mismatches the germline segment, possibly from a read error. The rearrangement joins TRBV11-1 to TRBJ1-1; 9 bases match TRBD1. From germline, CDR1 is SGHAT and CDR2 FQDESV (reference sequence). The CDR3 has 15 residues. DNA of the CDR3: TGTGCCAGCAGCCATTCACAGGGGGCGGGTGCTGAGGCTTTCTTT. Translating gives CASSHSQGAGAEAFF.

This clonotype was observed a few times. The V call is TRBV20-1, the J call TRBJ2-7; TRBD1 aligns across 7 bases. V lost 2 bases and J lost 3; bases outside the gene matches: 10. In germline, CDR1 is DFQATT, CDR2 SNEGSKA (reference sequence). The CDR3 length is 15 residues. The CDR3 DNA is TGCAGTGCTAGAAACCCGGGACAGACCCACTACGAGCAGTACTTC. Amino acids: CSARNPGQTHYEQYF.

Ten or more counts support this clonotype. The chain carries TRBV6-1 and TRBJ1-2, with D unresolved. The CDR3 spans 12 residues. V shed 3 bases and J shed 2 bases, with 4 bases lying between them. The germline V gene has CDR1 MNHNS and CDR2 SASEGT. In DNA form, the CDR3 reads TGTGCCAGCAGTGACAAAAACTATGGCTACACCTTC. It specifies CASSDKNYGYTF.

This clonotype has a count of ten or more. The chain uses TRBV3-1 and TRBJ1-2, with D maybe TRBD1 (5 bases). Germline V gives CDR1 LGHDT, CDR2 YNNKEL (reference sequence). The CDR3 contains 14 residues. V was trimmed by 1 base and J by 0 bases, leaving 6 bases between them. Here the CDR3 DNA reads TGTGCCAGCAGCCAAGGGGGGTCTAACTATGGCTACACCTTC. Protein: CASSQGGSNYGYTF.

Ten or more counts support this clonotype. The CDR3 nucleotides read TGTGCCAGCAGTTACTCGAGTAGTATGGGCCAAGAGACCCAGTACTTC. It specifies CASSYSSSMGQETQYF. This rearrangement joins TRBV6-6 to TRBJ2-5; D remains unclear. V lost 0 bases and J 1 base, leaving 12 bases between the germline ends. The CDR3 length is 16 residues. Germline-derived CDR1 and CDR2 are MNHNY and SVGAGI (reference sequence).

Ten or more counts support this clonotype. The chain links TRBV5-1 to TRBJ1-2, with D tentatively TRBD1 (6 bases). CDR3 length: 17 amino acids. Germline V gene data show CDR1 as SGHRS and CDR2 as YFSETQ. Trimming removed 4 bases at V and 1 base at J, with 20 bases between. Here the CDR3 reads CASSPRGAGVYNYGYTF. CDR3 bases: TGCGCCAGCAGCCCCCGGGGGGCAGGGGTTTATAACTATGGCTACACCTTC. The complete variable domain, with remaining parts taken from reference TRBV5-1 and TRBJ1-2, reads KAGVTQTPRYLIKTRGQQVTLSCSPISGHRSVSWYQQTPGQGLQFLFEYFSETQRNKGNFPGRFSGRQFSNSRSEMNVSTLELGDSALYLCASSPRGAGVYNYGYTFGSGTRLTVV.

This clonotype showed up many times. The chain is built from TRBV29-1 and TRBJ1-2; perhaps TRBD1 as D (5 bases). The CDR3 is 12 residues long. V gave up 5 bases and J gave up 8 bases, with 15 bases separating them. Germline V gene data show CDR1 as SQVTM and CDR2 as ANQGSEA. For the CDR3, the DNA is TGCAGCGTTCCCAGGGACGTTGAGGGCTACACCTTC. Translated: CSVPRDVEGYTF.

The chain carries TRBV11-2 and TRBJ1-1; 8 nucleotides match TRBD1. Germline CDR1 and CDR2: SGHAT and FQNNGV. This CDR3 has 16 amino acids. With V trimmed by 5 bases and J by 0 bases, 8 bases remained unmatched. Here the CDR3 reads CASSDRTGKVNTEAFF. The CDR3 nucleotides are TGTGCCAGCAGCGATAGGACAGGGAAAGTGAACACTGAAGCTTTCTTT.

The CDR3 DNA reads TGTGCCAGCAGTTTTCGGGGACATTCACCCCTCCACTTT. This codes for CASSFRGHSPLHF. This rearrangement joins TRBV12-3 or TRBV12-4 to TRBJ1-6; TRBD1 might be the D (5 bases). V gave up 3 bases and J gave up 8 bases, with 8 bases separating them. The CDR3 spans 13 residues.

The CDR3 spells CASSLGGATGNTIYF. CDR3 nucleotides: TGCGCCAGCAGCTTGGGGGGGGCAACTGGAAACACCATATATTTT. The V call is TRBV5-1, the J call TRBJ1-3; tentatively, D is TRBD1 (6 bases). The CDR3 has 15 amino acids. Trimming took 0 bases from V and 2 from J, leaving 9 bases between them. The germline V gene has CDR1 SGHRS and CDR2 YFSETQ.

In its sample, this clonotype was seen many times. J is TRBJ1-4 and V is TRBV10-3; D possibly corresponds to TRBD1 (6 bases). V lost 5 bases to trimming and J lost 2 bases, with 9 bases between them. CDR1 and CDR2 (germline): ENHRY, SYGVKD. The CDR3 covers 14 residues. The CDR3 protein is CAISSGDTNEKLFF. CDR3 bases: TGTGCCATCAGTTCAGGGGACACTAATGAAAAACTGTTTTTT.

The chain has TRBV10-1 and TRBJ2-2; tentative D call: TRBD2 (5 bases). The CDR3 is made up of 15 amino acids. V gave up 0 bases and J gave up 7 bases, with 12 bases separating them. Germline V CDR1 and CDR2: WNHNN, SYGVQD (reference sequence). CDR3 protein: CASSESGGGIGELFF. The DNA for the CDR3 is TGCGCCAGCAGTGAGTCGGGCGGAGGTATCGGGGAGCTGTTTTTT.

The rearrangement joins TRBV12-3 or TRBV12-4 to TRBJ1-5; no definite D call. Trimming removed 4 bases from V and 7 bases from J, with 14 bases in between. This CDR3 region has 14 residues. CDR3 amino acids: CASSCRARGQPQHF. DNA of the CDR3: TGTGCCAGCAGTTGCCGGGCCCGTGGACAGCCCCAGCATTTT.

V gene TRBV29-1 combines with J gene TRBJ2-7; D call uncertain. This CDR3 has 14 amino acids. Germline CDR1 is SQVTM and CDR2 is ANQGSEA. Trimming pared 6 bases from V and 2 bases from J, leaving 17 bases between. As DNA, the CDR3 is TGCAGCGTCCTCGCGAGAGGCGAACCCTACGAGCAGTACTTC. It specifies CSVLARGEPYEQYF.

The V and J genes are TRBV7-9 and TRBJ2-7; tentative D call: TRBD1 (6 bases). There are 14 residues in the CDR3. V lost 2 bases to trimming and J lost 4 bases, with 12 bases between them. In germline, CDR1 is SEHNR, CDR2 FQNEAQ (reference sequence). CDR3 sequence (DNA): TGTGCCAGCAGCTTAATGGGGCAGGGGTACGAGCAGTACTTC. Translation gives CASSLMGQGYEQYF.

The CDR3 reads CASSLVAGTYEQYF. In DNA form, the CDR3 reads TGCGCCAGCAGCTTGGTCGCAGGTACCTACGAGCAGTACTTC. This sequence joins TRBV5-1 and TRBJ2-7; D gene uncertain. The CDR3 sequence is 14 residues long. Trimming cost V 0 bases and J 2 bases, with 9 bases left between them. CDR1 and CDR2 from the germline V gene are SGHRS and YFSETQ.

The chain recombines TRBV5-4 with TRBJ2-1, with D tentatively TRBD1 or TRBD2 (5 bases each). The germline V gene has CDR1 SGHNT and CDR2 YYREEE (reference sequence). The CDR3 is 20 residues long. V gave up 1 base and J gave up 1 base, with 24 bases separating them. CDR3 nucleotides: TGTGCCAGCAGCTTGACCCGGGGCAGGGAAGGTGTCGTGTCCTACAATGAGCAGTTCTTC. It yields the protein CASSLTRGREGVVSYNEQFF.

The chain joins TRBV7-6 to TRBJ2-1; 7 bases match TRBD2. This CDR3 region has 16 residues. J gave up 2 bases and V 2 bases, and 6 bases lay outside the gene matches. CDR1 is SGHVS, CDR2 FNYEAQ, per germline. DNA for the CDR3: TGTGCCAGCAGCTTATTTACGGGGGGAACCTACAATGAGCAGTTCTTC. Translated: CASSLFTGGTYNEQFF.

The CDR3 loop reads CATSPHGQGQYF. CDR3 sequence (DNA): TGTGCCACCAGCCCTCACGGACAGGGTCAGTACTTC. The chain recombines TRBV15 with TRBJ2-7; 8 bases fit TRBD1. CDR3 size: 12 residues. Germline CDR1 and CDR2: LNHNV and YYDKDF (reference sequence). After removal of 5 bases from V and 10 bases from J, the junction contained 7 bases not matched to a gene.

Of note for this clonotype: The final CDR3 position lacks the conserved phenylalanine or tryptophan, pointing to a likely read error. V gene TRBV29-1 combines with J gene TRBJ1-2; unclear D gene. Looked up from germline, CDR1 is SQVTM and CDR2 is ANQGSEA. V lost 2 bases and J lost 7, with 2 bases in between. This CDR3 spans 9 amino acids. This CDR3 reads CSVETGYTI. DNA of the CDR3: TGCAGCGTTGAAACTGGCTACACCATC.

The chain links TRBV19 to TRBJ1-2; D is possibly TRBD1 (6 bases). CDR3 length: 14 residues. Germline V gene data show CDR1 as LNHDA and CDR2 as SQIVND (reference sequence). V lost 3 bases and J lost 4, with 12 bases in between. The CDR3 loop reads CASSMSGAGYGYTF. For the CDR3, the DNA is TGTGCCAGTAGTATGTCAGGGGCGGGCTATGGCTACACCTTC. Looking up the rest from reference TRBV19 and TRBJ1-2 gives the full variable domain: DGGITQSPKYLFRKEGQNVTLSCEQNLNHDAMYWYRQDPGQGLRLIYYSQIVNDFQKGDIAEGYSVSREKKESFPLTVTSAQKNPTAFYLCASSMSGAGYGYTFGSGTRLTVV.

This clonotype was recorded many times. V and J are TRBV4-3 and TRBJ2-1; 11 bases fit TRBD2. CDR3 length equals 18 residues. Germline CDR1 and CDR2: LGHNA and YSLEER. With V trimmed by 4 bases and J by 5 bases, 13 bases remained unmatched. CDR3 sequence (DNA): TGCGCCAGCAGCCCCCGCTCCTTGGGGACTAGCGGCAACAATGAGCAGTTCTTC. It translates to CASSPRSLGTSGNNEQFF.

The rearrangement links TRBV7-2 to TRBJ2-5; D ambiguous. Between the trimmed V and J ends, which lost 5 bases and 2 bases, there was a span of 12 bases. The CDR3 has 14 amino acids. CDR1 is SGHTA, CDR2 FQGNSA, per germline. The CDR3 DNA is TGTGCCAGCAGCAGCCAGAATTATCAAGAGACCCAGTACTTC. It translates to CASSSQNYQETQYF.